This is a list of T cell receptor beta chains from one sample in a study of response to subunit inactivated influenza vaccine. TCRdb fed the RT-PCR reads into MiXCR, producing one record per CDR3 protein. The sample carries about 780,000 distinct CDR3 sequences, under 20% recorded once. This specimen was PBMCs from blood, taken more than 4 days after vaccination. The receptors were sampled from a man aged 50 to 60 who received an inactivated influenza vaccine. Each CDR3 is given with its conserved first and last residue. D genes are given only for firm matches. Clone size is given for some rows only: seen once, a few or many times, or a class if the clone is expanded.

cdr3_aa	cdr3_nt	clone_size	j_call	d_call	v_call
CAITSWTGVKQYF	TGTGCCATCACCTCCTGGACAGGGGTGAAGCAGTACTTC	.	TRBJ2-7	TRBD1	TRBV10-3
CSARDGLAGGYEQYF	TGCAGTGCTAGAGATGGACTAGCGGGAGGTTACGAGCAGTACTTC	.	TRBJ2-7	TRBD2	TRBV20-1
CSARASGQGGVAFF	TGCAGTGCTAGAGCATCCGGGCAGGGTGGCGTAGCTTTCTTT	.	TRBJ1-1	.	TRBV20-1
CASSLTMDNYGYTF	TGTGCCAGCAGCCTGACCATGGACAACTATGGCTACACCTTC	.	TRBJ1-2	.	TRBV6-1
CAISERLRAGPDSTDTQYF	TGTGCCATCAGTGAGCGGCTGCGGGCGGGCCCCGACAGCACAGATACGCAGTATTTT	.	TRBJ2-3	.	TRBV10-3
CASSFAGEYTQYF	TGTGCCAGCAGCTTTGCGGGGGAATATACGCAGTATTTT	few	TRBJ2-3	TRBD2	TRBV7-3
CASSLYLGGEETQYF	TGTGCCAGCAGCTTATATCTCGGGGGAGAAGAGACCCAGTACTTC	.	TRBJ2-5	.	TRBV7-9
CASSPYSGTGGNEQYF	TGTGCCAGCAGCCCATACTCCGGGACAGGGGGAAACGAGCAGTACTTC	few	TRBJ2-7	TRBD1	TRBV11-2
CASSLSLAGTGANVLTF	TGCGCCAGCAGCTTGTCCCTAGCGGGGACTGGGGCCAACGTCCTGACTTTC	.	TRBJ2-6	TRBD2	TRBV5-1
CASTGTSGRVSYNEQFF	TGTGCCAGCACCGGGACTAGCGGGAGAGTCTCCTACAATGAGCAGTTCTTC	many	TRBJ2-1	TRBD2	TRBV28
CSAERREWNEQYF	TGCAGTGCCGAGAGGCGGGAGTGGAACGAGCAGTACTTC	few	TRBJ2-7	TRBD2	TRBV20-1
CASSIQPSGGQETQYF	TGTGCCAGCAGCATCCAACCTAGCGGGGGACAAGAGACCCAGTACTTC	.	TRBJ2-5	TRBD2	TRBV9
CASSWRRDRSSIDTQYF	TGTGCCAGCAGTTGGCGGCGGGACAGGTCCTCAATAGATACGCAGTATTTT	few	TRBJ2-3	TRBD1	TRBV6-2/TRBV6-3
CASSPRGQINYEQYF	TGTGCCAGCAGTCCTCGGGGACAGATAAATTACGAGCAGTACTTC	many	TRBJ2-7	TRBD1	TRBV12-3/TRBV12-4
CSARAPMSQAEPQHF	TGCAGTGCTAGAGCTCCTATGTCACAGGCGGAGCCCCAGCATTTT	.	TRBJ1-5	.	TRBV20-1
CSAGQGGETQYF	TGCAGTGCGGGACAGGGGGGGGAGACCCAGTACTTC	few	TRBJ2-5	TRBD1	TRBV20-1
CASRTTGPTPRGQPQHF	TGTGCCAGCAGAACAACAGGACCTACCCCCCGGGGTCAGCCCCAGCATTTT	.	TRBJ1-5	.	TRBV28
CASSSTGVGSGELFF	TGCGCCAGCAGCTCGACAGGGGTTGGTTCCGGGGAGCTGTTTTTT	.	TRBJ2-2	TRBD1	TRBV5-1
CSARDTQGNQPQHF	TGCAGTGCTAGAGATACCCAAGGAAATCAGCCCCAGCATTTT	.	TRBJ1-5	.	TRBV20-1
CSARAAEGDEQFF	TGCAGTGCTAGGGCCGCCGAGGGGGATGAGCAGTTCTTC	many	TRBJ2-1	.	TRBV20-1
CASSLTGATNEKLFF	TGTGCCAGCAGTTTGACGGGTGCAACTAATGAAAAACTGTTTTTT	once	TRBJ1-4	.	TRBV28
CASSFSLTVTNEKLFF	TGTGCCAGCAGTTTCTCACTGACAGTAACTAATGAAAAACTGTTTTTT	many	TRBJ1-4	.	TRBV12-3/TRBV12-4
CASSKVRDIQETQYF	TGTGCCAGCAGCAAAGTCAGGGACATTCAAGAGACCCAGTACTTC	.	TRBJ2-5	.	TRBV21-1
CASSAGGANTGELFF	TGTGCCAGCAGTGCAGGGGGCGCGAACACCGGGGAGCTGTTTTTT	few	TRBJ2-2	TRBD1	TRBV28
CAIRPGTPYEQYF	TGTGCCATCAGACCCGGGACACCCTACGAGCAGTACTTC	.	TRBJ2-7	.	TRBV10-3
CASRKTGGEYEQYF	TGTGCCAGCAGAAAAACAGGGGGCGAGTACGAGCAGTACTTC	.	TRBJ2-7	TRBD1	TRBV7-9
CASSLYRGQPNQPQHF	TGTGCCAGCAGCTTATACAGGGGGCAGCCCAATCAGCCCCAGCATTTT	.	TRBJ1-5	TRBD1	TRBV7-8
CSVRGNTEAFF	TGCAGCGTCAGGGGTAACACTGAAGCTTTCTTT	.	TRBJ1-1	.	TRBV29-1
CASNHGVHEQYF	TGTGCCAGCAACCATGGAGTCCACGAGCAGTACTTC	many	TRBJ2-7	.	TRBV12-3/TRBV12-4
CASSYIGAGRFRNHEQYF	TGTGCCAGCAGCTATATCGGGGCAGGGAGATTTCGGAACCACGAGCAGTACTTC	few	TRBJ2-7	.	TRBV12-3/TRBV12-4
CASNGYGSYETQYF	TGTGCCAGCAACGGGTACGGGAGTTATGAGACCCAGTACTTC	.	TRBJ2-5	.	TRBV2
CATSGIESATGELFF	TGTGCCACCAGTGGGATTGAGTCAGCCACCGGGGAGCTGTTTTTT	.	TRBJ2-2	.	TRBV24-1
CSVALGTGAGQPQHF	TGCAGCGTCGCCCTAGGGACAGGGGCGGGTCAGCCCCAGCATTTT	few	TRBJ1-5	TRBD1	TRBV29-1
CASRPTGGAGANVLTF	TGTGCCAGCAGACCTACAGGGGGCGCTGGGGCCAACGTCCTGACTTTC	.	TRBJ2-6	TRBD1	TRBV6-1
CSVEDQDPYEQYF	TGCAGCGTTGAAGATCAGGACCCCTACGAGCAGTACTTC	.	TRBJ2-7	.	TRBV29-1
CANPGETSGVSTDTQYF	TGCGCCAACCCGGGAGAAACTAGCGGAGTTAGCACAGATACGCAGTATTTT	few	TRBJ2-3	TRBD2	TRBV5-1
CATSDSRNGNQPQHF	TGTGCCACCAGTGATTCCAGGAATGGCAATCAGCCCCAGCATTTT	few	TRBJ1-5	.	TRBV24-1
CASSSSRGVKGTYGYTF	TGTGCCAGCAGCTCGTCCCGCGGGGTAAAGGGGACCTATGGCTACACCTTC	few	TRBJ1-2	.	TRBV12-3/TRBV12-4
CASSPREGSTDTQYF	TGTGCCAGCAGCCCACGGGAGGGGAGCACAGATACGCAGTATTTT	many	TRBJ2-3	TRBD2	TRBV7-8
CASSLLTGSNEKLFF	TGTGCCAGCAGCCTTTTGACAGGGTCTAATGAAAAACTGTTTTTT	few	TRBJ1-4	TRBD1	TRBV14
CASSGRDSYEAFF	TGCGCCAGCAGCGGCCGGGACTCCTATGAAGCTTTCTTT	few	TRBJ1-1	.	TRBV5-1
CATSDPYTDTQYF	TGTGCCACCAGTGATCCCTACACAGATACGCAGTATTTT	.	TRBJ2-3	.	TRBV24-1
CASSQDRGRDSPLHF	TGCGCCAGCAGCCAAGACCGCGGGAGGGACTCACCCCTCCACTTT	.	TRBJ1-6	.	TRBV4-3
CSARNQGYGYTF	TGCAGTGCTAGAAACCAGGGATATGGCTACACCTTC	.	TRBJ1-2	.	TRBV20-1
CASSVRDTAYSSTDTQYF	TGTGCCAGCAGCGTCCGGGACACCGCGTACTCTAGCACAGATACGCAGTATTTT	few	TRBJ2-3	.	TRBV7-6
CASSYLGLPNQETQYF	TGTGCCAGCAGCTACCTGGGGCTCCCGAACCAAGAGACCCAGTACTTC	.	TRBJ2-5	.	TRBV11-2
CASSQGGGYLDTQYF	TGCGCCAGCAGCCAAGGAGGGGGGTACCTCGATACGCAGTATTTT	few	TRBJ2-3	.	TRBV4-3
CASSPGHNYGYTF	TGTGCCAGCAGTCCCGGACACAACTATGGCTACACCTTC	few	TRBJ1-2	.	TRBV12-3/TRBV12-4
CATSRGPKGMDEQFF	TGTGCCACCAGCAGAGGCCCCAAGGGGATGGATGAGCAGTTCTTC	.	TRBJ2-1	.	TRBV15
CASSGPLPRQYF	TGTGCCAGCAGTGGGCCCCTTCCACGGCAGTACTTC	.	TRBJ2-7	.	TRBV28
CASSVVLAGQETQYF	TGTGCCAGCAGCGTAGTACTAGCGGGCCAAGAGACCCAGTACTTC	few	TRBJ2-5	TRBD2	TRBV9
CASRREGAFGYEQYF	TGTGCCAGCAGACGCGAAGGGGCGTTCGGCTACGAGCAGTACTTC	.	TRBJ2-7	.	TRBV7-2
CASSLVAGTSGIYEQYF	TGTGCCAGCAGCTTAGTCGCCGGGACTAGCGGGATTTACGAGCAGTACTTC	.	TRBJ2-7	TRBD2	TRBV11-2
CATSRNGLWADTQYF	TGTGCCACCAGCAGGAACGGACTTTGGGCAGATACGCAGTATTTT	.	TRBJ2-3	.	TRBV15
CSASPLAGRAYSNQPQHF	TGCAGTGCTAGCCCCCTGGCCGGTCGTGCTTATAGCAATCAGCCCCAGCATTTT	many	TRBJ1-5	.	TRBV20-1
CASSLNRLNTGELFF	TGTGCCAGCAGCTTGAACAGACTGAACACCGGGGAGCTGTTTTTT	few	TRBJ2-2	.	TRBV7-9